Following are 14 T cell receptor beta chains from one sample sequenced in a study of blood T cell repertoires in COVID-19. Profiled with immunoSEQ multiplex PCR; TCRdb holds only in-frame clones, not every one. This repertoire shows about 210,000 clones, around 86% found once; its top ten account for more than 8.5%. Material for sequencing was PBMCs or T cells enriched from blood (not recorded which). All receptors come from a woman in her forties or fifties with acute COVID-19.

The CDR3 region has the DNA TGTGCCAGTAGTATCGCTCGCGGGGATCGGGCAGATACGCAGTATTTT. It translates to CASSIARGDRADTQYF. The chain joins TRBV19 to TRBJ2-3, with D maybe TRBD2 (6 bases). The CDR3 is 16 amino acids. CDR1 and CDR2 from the germline V gene are LNHDA and SQIVND (reference sequence). V lost 3 bases and J lost 4, with 17 bases in between.

A few counts support this clone. V is TRBV7-2 and J is TRBJ2-7; TRBD1 agrees at 9 bases. Germline values: CDR1 SGHTA, CDR2 FQGNSA. V was clipped by 3 bases and J by 4 bases; unmatched bases: 7. The CDR3 is 15 amino acids. CDR3 sequence reads: CASSFSGTGLYEQYF. In nucleotides, the CDR3 is TGTGCCAGCAGCTTCTCCGGGACAGGGTTGTACGAGCAGTACTTC. The full variable domain, its missing parts supplied by reference TRBV7-2 and TRBJ2-7, is GAGVSQSPSNKVTEKGKDVELRCDPISGHTALYWYRQSLGQGLEFLIYFQGNSAPDKSGLPSDRFSAERTGGSVSTLTIQRTQQEDSAVYLCASSFSGTGLYEQYFGPGTRLTVT.

This rearrangement joins TRBV7-2 to TRBJ2-7; the D gene is possibly TRBD2 (6 bases). Germline-derived CDR1 and CDR2 are SGHTA and FQGNSA. V lost 4 bases and J 3 bases, leaving 16 bases between the germline ends. The CDR3 extends over 15 amino acids. The CDR3 bases are TGTGCCAGCAGCTCGCAGGGTAACGGGGGCTACGAGCAGTACTTC. Translated: CASSSQGNGGYEQYF.

Comment on this clone: One end of the junction does not line up with germline, which may come from a read error. V and J are TRBV4-1 and TRBJ2-3, with 7 bases lining up with TRBD1. This CDR3 is built from 17 residues. Germline V lookup: CDR1 MGHRA, CDR2 YSYEKL. The CDR3 nucleotides read TGCGCCAGCAGCCCCGCTGGGACAGAAGGGTACACACATACGCAGTATTTT. Its translation is CASSPAGTEGYTHTQYF.

The V gene is TRBV4-1, the J gene TRBJ1-2; 7 nucleotides align to TRBD1. Per the germline V gene, CDR1 is MGHRA and CDR2 is YSYEKL. There are 15 residues in the CDR3. With V trimmed by 3 bases and J by 3 bases, 7 bases remained unmatched. DNA of the CDR3: TGCGCCAGCAGCCAGACAGGGACGGGGGACTATGGCTACACCTTC. Translation gives CASSQTGTGDYGYTF.

This clone was found many times. CDR3 nucleotide sequence: TGTGCCAGCAGACAGGAGATGGGTGAAAAACTGTTTTTT. It translates to CASRQEMGEKLFF. The chain links TRBV2 to TRBJ1-4, with D perhaps TRBD1 (5 bases). The CDR3 sequence is 13 residues long. From germline, CDR1 is SNHLY and CDR2 FYNNEI. The ends were cut back, 6 bases at V and 7 bases at J, with 12 bases in the middle. The full variable domain, with the rest looked up from reference TRBV2 and TRBJ1-4, is EPEVTQTPSHQVTQMGQEVILRCVPISNHLYFYWYRQILGQKVEFLVSFYNNEISEKSEIFDDQFSVERPDGSNFTLKIRSTKLEDSAMYFCASRQEMGEKLFFGSGTQLSVL.

The chain has TRBV18 and TRBJ1-2, with D unclear. CDR3 size: 12 residues. Germline loops: CDR1 KGHSH, CDR2 LQKENI. The ends were cut back, 6 bases at V and 6 bases at J, with 11 bases in the middle. CDR3 region: CASSHPVDGYTF. The DNA for the CDR3 is TGTGCCAGCTCCCATCCGGTGGATGGCTACACCTTC.

The chain combines TRBV11-3 with TRBJ2-5, with a possible D match to TRBD2 (7 bases). The V end lost 1 base, the J end lost 1 base, and 10 bases lay between the germline ends. This CDR3 region has 15 residues. Germline loops: CDR1 SGHNT, CDR2 YENEEA. CDR3 nucleotides: TGTGCCAGCAGCTTAGCGGGGGGCCTCCAAGAGACCCAGTACTTC. This codes for CASSLAGGLQETQYF.

The V and J genes are TRBV5-1 and TRBJ1-5, with a weak D call TRBD1 (5 bases). The V gene's germline CDR1 is SGHRS and CDR2 YFSETQ. Trimming took 4 bases from V and 7 from J, leaving 12 bases between them. The CDR3 loop spans 13 amino acids. The CDR3 DNA reads TGCGCCAGCAGCCCGGGGGGGAACCAGCCCCAGCATTTT. Amino acid sequence: CASSPGGNQPQHF.

The chain carries TRBV27 and TRBJ1-3, with a tentative D call TRBD1 (6 bases). Germline assignment: CDR1 MNHEY and CDR2 SMNVEV (reference sequence). The CDR3 has 15 residues. With 1 base removed from V and 4 bases from J, the gap between germline ends came to 11 bases. CDR3 nucleotide sequence: TGTGCCAGCAGTTTATTACAGGGCCCGGGAAACACCATATATTTT. Residues: CASSLLQGPGNTIYF.

J is TRBJ2-2 and V is TRBV7-9; 7 positions match TRBD1. CDR1 is SEHNR and CDR2 is FQNEAQ in the germline V gene (reference sequence). The V gene end was trimmed by 2 bases and the J gene end by 6 bases; junction bases not matched to a gene: 18. The CDR3 runs to 19 residues. The CDR3 loop is CASSLSIFKAGQAAGELFF. In DNA, the CDR3 is TGTGCCAGCAGCTTATCAATCTTTAAAGCTGGACAGGCGGCCGGGGAGCTGTTTTTT.

This chain links TRBV3-1 (or the pseudogene TRBV3-2) with TRBJ2-7; weak D call: TRBD2 (6 bases). CDR3 length: 17 amino acids. V was pared by 5 bases and J by 7 bases, with 27 bases between. Looked up from germline, CDR1 is LGHDT and CDR2 is YNNKEL (reference sequence). This CDR3 is CASSSEVAKTGVREQYF. The CDR3 region has the DNA TGTGCCAGCAGCTCCGAGGTGGCTAAAACGGGAGTCAGGGAGCAGTACTTC.

This sequence joins TRBV11-3 and TRBJ2-1, with a tentative D call TRBD2 (5 bases). This CDR3 has 12 residues. Looked up from germline, CDR1 is SGHNT and CDR2 is YENEEA. Trimming pared 6 bases from V and 8 bases from J, leaving 11 bases between. CDR3 protein: CASSPGKYEQFF. CDR3 sequence (DNA): TGTGCCAGCAGTCCCGGGAAGTATGAGCAGTTCTTC.

This chain links TRBV11-3 with TRBJ2-5; TRBD1 aligns across 8 bases. Trimming cost V 5 bases and J 4 bases; bases outside gene matches: 9. Germline values: CDR1 SGHNT, CDR2 YENEEA. The CDR3 sequence is 15 residues long. The CDR3 DNA reads TGTGCCAGCAGCCTCTGGACAGGGACCCCAGAGACCCAGTACTTC. It encodes CASSLWTGTPETQYF. Full variable domain (outside the CDR3, taken from reference TRBV11-3 and TRBJ2-5): EAGVVQSPRYKIIEKKQPVAFWCNPISGHNTLYWYLQNLGQGPELLIRYENEEAVDDSQLPKDRFSAERLKGVDSTLKIQPAELGDSAVYLCASSLWTGTPETQYFGPGTRLLVL.